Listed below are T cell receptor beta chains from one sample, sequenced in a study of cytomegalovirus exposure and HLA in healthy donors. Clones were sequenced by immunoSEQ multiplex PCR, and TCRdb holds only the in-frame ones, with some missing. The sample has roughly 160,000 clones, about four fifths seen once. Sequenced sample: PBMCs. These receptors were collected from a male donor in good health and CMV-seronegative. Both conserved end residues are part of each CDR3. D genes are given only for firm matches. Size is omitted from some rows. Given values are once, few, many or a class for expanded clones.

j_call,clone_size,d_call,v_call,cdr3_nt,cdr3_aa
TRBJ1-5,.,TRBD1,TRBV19,TGTGCCAGTAGTCCTCGGACAGGGACGAGCAATCAGCCCCAGCATTTT,CASSPRTGTSNQPQHF
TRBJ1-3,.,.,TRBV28,TGTGCCAGCAAAAACAAAGCGTTCTCTGGAAACACCATATATTTT,CASKNKAFSGNTIYF
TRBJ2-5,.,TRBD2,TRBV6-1,TGTGCCAGCAGCCTTAGCGGGGGTGGACAAGAGACCCAGTACTTC,CASSLSGGGQETQYF
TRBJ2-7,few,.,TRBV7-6,TGTGCCAGCAGCTTAGACGACGGGGTTAGCCTGAACTTC,CASSLDDGVSLNF
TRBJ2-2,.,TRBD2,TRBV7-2,TGTGCCAGCAGCTCCTCTAGCGGGGGGGCCGGGACCGGGGAGCTGTTTTTT,CASSSSSGGAGTGELFF
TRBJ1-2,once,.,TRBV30,TGTGCCTGGAGTGTAAGGGGCAGGGGCGGGCATCGCTACACCTTC,CAWSVRGRGGHRYTF
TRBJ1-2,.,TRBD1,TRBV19,TGTGCCAGTAGTACGGTGACAGGGGTGGGCTATGGCTACACCTTC,CASSTVTGVGYGYTF
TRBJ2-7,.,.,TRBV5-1,TGCGCCAGCAGCTTGGAGGTCGGGACCTACGAGCAGTACTTC,CASSLEVGTYEQYF
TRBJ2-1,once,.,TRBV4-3,TGCGCCAGCAGCCAAGGGGTAGCTTACTACAATGAGCAGTTCTTC,CASSQGVAYYNEQFF
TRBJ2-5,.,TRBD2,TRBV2,TGTGCCAGCAGCGCTAGCGGGAAAGAGACCCAGTACTTC,CASSASGKETQYF
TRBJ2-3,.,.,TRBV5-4,TGTGCCAGCAGCCCGAGTCCGGTACTCCAAGATACGCAGTATTTT,CASSPSPVLQDTQYF
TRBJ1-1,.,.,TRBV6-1,TGTGCCAGCAGTGATAAACAGGGACCGCGAGCTGAAGCTTTCTTT,CASSDKQGPRAEAFF
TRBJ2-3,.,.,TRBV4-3,TGCGCCAGCAGCCAAGGGCTCGGCAGGGGTATCACAGATACGCAGTATTTT,CASSQGLGRGITDTQYF
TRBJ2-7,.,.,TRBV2,TGTGCCAGCGTGCGGGACAGCTCCTACGAGCAGTACTTC,CASVRDSSYEQYF
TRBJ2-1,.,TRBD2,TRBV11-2,TGTGCCAGCAGCCACCGACTAGCGGGGGCCTCCTACAATGAGCAGTTCTTC,CASSHRLAGASYNEQFF
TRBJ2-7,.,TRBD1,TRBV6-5,TGTGCCAGCACCATTACGTGGGACAGGGGGCGCGAGCAGTACTTC,CASTITWDRGREQYF
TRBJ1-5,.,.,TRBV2,TGTGCCAGCATTAGAGCGGGGGACAATCAGCCCCAGCATTTT,CASIRAGDNQPQHF
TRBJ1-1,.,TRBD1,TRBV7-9,TGTGCCAGCAGCACGGGACAGGGGTTGAACACTGAAGCTTTCTTT,CASSTGQGLNTEAFF
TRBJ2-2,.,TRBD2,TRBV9,TGTGCCAGCGGACTAGCTGGGGCCGGGGAGCTGTTTTTT,CASGLAGAGELFF
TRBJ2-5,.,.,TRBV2,TGTGCCAGCAGTGACCGGGGGTACCAAGAGACCCAGTACTTC,CASSDRGYQETQYF
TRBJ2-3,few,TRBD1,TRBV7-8,TGTGCCAGCAGCTCGGGACAGGACACAGATACGCAGTATTTT,CASSSGQDTDTQYF
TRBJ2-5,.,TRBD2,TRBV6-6,TGTGCCAGCAGTCCGATTAGCGGGGGGGCCCGGGAGACCCAGTACTTC,CASSPISGGARETQYF
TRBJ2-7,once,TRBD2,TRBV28,TGTGCCAGCAAAGCGGGAGGGCCAGACGAGCAGTACTTC,CASKAGGPDEQYF
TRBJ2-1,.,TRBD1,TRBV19,TGTGCCACTGGCCCAATCGGGACAGCCTACAATGAGCAGTTCTTC,CATGPIGTAYNEQFF
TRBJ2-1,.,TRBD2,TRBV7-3,TGTGCCAGCAGCATAGCTAGCGGGAGGAGGAATGAGCAGTTCTTC,CASSIASGRRNEQFF
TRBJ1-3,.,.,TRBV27,TGTGCCAGCAAGGGGCAGGGCTCTGGAAACACCATATATTTT,CASKGQGSGNTIYF
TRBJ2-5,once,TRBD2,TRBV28,TGTGCCAGCGGGGGGGGGAAAGAGACCCAGTACTTC,CASGGGKETQYF
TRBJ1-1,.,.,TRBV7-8,TGTGCCAGCAGCTTAGGAGTACCGAACACTGAAGCTTTCTTT,CASSLGVPNTEAFF
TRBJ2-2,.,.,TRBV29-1,TGCAGCGTTGCTCATAGCGCCAACACCGGGGAGCTGTTTTTT,CSVAHSANTGELFF
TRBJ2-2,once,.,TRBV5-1,TGCGCCAGCAGCCCGGACGGGACGAACACCGGGGAGCTGTTTTTT,CASSPDGTNTGELFF
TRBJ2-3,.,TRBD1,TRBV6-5,TGTGCCAGCAGTTACGACAGGGGCACAGATACGCAGTATTTT,CASSYDRGTDTQYF
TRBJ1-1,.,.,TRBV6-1,TGTGCCAGCAGTGCCCCGGTGGGCAGCTTGAACACTGAAGCTTTCTTT,CASSAPVGSLNTEAFF
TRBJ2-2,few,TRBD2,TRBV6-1,TGTGCCAGCAGTGTTGCGACTAGCGGGGCGAACACCGGGGAGCTGTTTTTT,CASSVATSGANTGELFF
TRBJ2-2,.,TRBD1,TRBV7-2,TGTGCCAGCAGCTTAGGGGGGGGACAGGGGGCCGCCGGGGAGCTGTTTTTT,CASSLGGGQGAAGELFF
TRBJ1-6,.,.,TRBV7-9,TGTGCCAGCAGCTTACGTGGGGCTAGCTCCTATAATTCACCCCTCCACTTT,CASSLRGASSYNSPLHF
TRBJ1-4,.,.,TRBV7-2,TGTGCCAGCAGCCCGCTACAGGGTTTTAATGAAAAACTGTTTTTT,CASSPLQGFNEKLFF
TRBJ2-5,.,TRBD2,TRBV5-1,TGCGCCAGCAGCCCCGGACTAGCGGGGGGGCCGGAGACCCAGTACTTC,CASSPGLAGGPETQYF
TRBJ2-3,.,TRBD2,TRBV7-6,TGTGCCAGCAGCCCTAGAGCGGGGGGGAAGCCAGATACGCAGTATTTT,CASSPRAGGKPDTQYF
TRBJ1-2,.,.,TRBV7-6,TGTGCCAGCAGCTTAGAGGGGGACGGCTACACCTTC,CASSLEGDGYTF
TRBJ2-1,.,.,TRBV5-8,TGTGCCAGAGCAATAAGGGGAAGCTCCTACAATGAGCAGTTCTTC,CARAIRGSSYNEQFF
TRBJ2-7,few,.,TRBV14,TGTGCCAGCAGCCAAGGGGGACACGGAAGCTCCTACGAGCAGTACTTC,CASSQGGHGSSYEQYF
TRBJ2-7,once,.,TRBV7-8,TGTGCCAGCAGCTTAGAACTCTCCTACGAGCAGTACTTC,CASSLELSYEQYF
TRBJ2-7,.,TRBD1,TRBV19,TGTGCCAGTAGTTCCGGGACAGGGTACAGCGAGCAGTACTTC,CASSSGTGYSEQYF
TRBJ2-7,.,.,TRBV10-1,TGCGCCCGCCTAGTGGGGGCAACCTACGAGCAGTACTTC,CARLVGATYEQYF
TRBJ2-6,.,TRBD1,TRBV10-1,TGCGCCAGCAGTGGGTCAAAATACCGGGACAGACTTTCCTCTGGGGCCAACGTCCTGACTTTC,CASSGSKYRDRLSSGANVLTF
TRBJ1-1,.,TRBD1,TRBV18,TGTGCCAGCCAGGACAGGGGAAACACTGAAGCTTTCTTT,CASQDRGNTEAFF
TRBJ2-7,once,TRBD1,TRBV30,TGTGCCTGGAGTGCAGGACAGGGAAGAAACGAGCAGTACTTC,CAWSAGQGRNEQYF
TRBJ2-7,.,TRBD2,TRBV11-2,TGTGCCAGCAGCTTAGATCCCAGCGGGGTCTACGAGCAGTACTTC,CASSLDPSGVYEQYF
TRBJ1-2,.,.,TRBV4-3,TGCGCCAGCAGCCAAGATACCAGGACAGAGATCTATGGCTACACCTTC,CASSQDTRTEIYGYTF
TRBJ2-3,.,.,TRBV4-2,TGTGCCAGCAGCCAAGGTCCGAGTGTAACTAGCACAGATACGCAGTATTTT,CASSQGPSVTSTDTQYF
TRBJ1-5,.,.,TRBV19,TGTGCCAGTAGTCCCTTTCTAGGGGTGGGTCAGCCCCAGCATTTT,CASSPFLGVGQPQHF
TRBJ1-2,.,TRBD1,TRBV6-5,TGTGCCAGCAGTTACACGGGACAGGGGGGTGGCTACACCTTC,CASSYTGQGGGYTF
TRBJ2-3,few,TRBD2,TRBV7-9,TGTGCCAGCAGCTCTAGCGGGAGGAGTACAGATACGCAGTATTTT,CASSSSGRSTDTQYF
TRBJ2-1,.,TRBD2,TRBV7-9,TGTGCCAGCAGCTCTAGCGGGAGGCTCGATGAGCAGTTCTTC,CASSSSGRLDEQFF
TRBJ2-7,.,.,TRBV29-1,TGCAGCGTTGTGGTCTTGTCCAGCTCCTACGAGCAGTACTTC,CSVVVLSSSYEQYF
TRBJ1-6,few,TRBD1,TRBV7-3,TGTGCCAGCAGACAGGGGGCGGGTAATTCACCCCTCCACTTT,CASRQGAGNSPLHF
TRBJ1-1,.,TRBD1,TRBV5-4,TGTGCCAGCAGCCCACCGGGACAGGGGAGACCTGAAGCTTTCTTT,CASSPPGQGRPEAFF
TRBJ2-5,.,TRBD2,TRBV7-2,TGTGCCAGCAGCTACACCGGGACTAGCGGGGGGGAGACCCAGTACTTC,CASSYTGTSGGETQYF